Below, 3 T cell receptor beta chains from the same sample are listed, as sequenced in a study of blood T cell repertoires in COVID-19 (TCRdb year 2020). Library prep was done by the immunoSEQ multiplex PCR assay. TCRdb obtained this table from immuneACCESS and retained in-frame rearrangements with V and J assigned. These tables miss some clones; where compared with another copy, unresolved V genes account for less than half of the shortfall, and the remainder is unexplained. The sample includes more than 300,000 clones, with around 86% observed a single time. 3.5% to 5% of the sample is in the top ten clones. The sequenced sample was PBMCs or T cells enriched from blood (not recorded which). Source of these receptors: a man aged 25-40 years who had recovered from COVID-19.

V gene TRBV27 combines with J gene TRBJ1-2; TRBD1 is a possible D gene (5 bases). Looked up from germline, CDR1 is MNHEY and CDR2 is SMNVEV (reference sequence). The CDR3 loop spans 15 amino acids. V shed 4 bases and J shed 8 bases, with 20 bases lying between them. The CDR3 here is CASSSPEGRGGGYTF. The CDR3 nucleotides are TGTGCCAGCAGTTCACCAGAAGGGCGGGGGGGAGGCTACACCTTC.

The CDR3 is CASSLSGTSGYEQYF. The CDR3 nucleotides are TGTGCCAGCAGTCTCTCCGGGACTAGCGGGTACGAGCAGTACTTC. This rearrangement joins TRBV27 to TRBJ2-7; TRBD2 agrees at 12 bases. Germline assignment: CDR1 MNHEY and CDR2 SMNVEV (reference sequence). The junction had 6 bases not matched to a gene; V was cut back by 5 bases and J by 4 bases. There are 15 residues in the CDR3.

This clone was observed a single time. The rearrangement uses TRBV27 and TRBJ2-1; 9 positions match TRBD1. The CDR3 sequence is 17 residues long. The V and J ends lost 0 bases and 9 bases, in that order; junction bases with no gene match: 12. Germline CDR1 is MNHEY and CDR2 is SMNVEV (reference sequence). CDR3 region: CASSLSCWDREMCEQFF. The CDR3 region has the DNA TGTGCCAGCAGTTTATCCTGCTGGGACAGGGAAATGTGTGAGCAGTTCTTC.